These 18 T cell receptor beta chains originate from one sample sequenced in a study of T cells after yellow fever vaccination. TCRdb reprocessed the 5' RACE reads with MiXCR, giving one entry per CDR3 protein. The sample includes over 150,000 distinct CDR3 sequences, approximately 6.2% of them seen just once. The sequencing used CD4+ T cells sorted from PBMCs, collected on the day of the first yellow fever vaccination. The receptors were sampled from a man aged 18-30 years who received the YFV17D yellow fever vaccine.

In its sample, this clonotype was seen a few times. The gene calls are TRBV20-1 and TRBJ1-6; D might be TRBD1 (5 bases). CDR3 length equals 17 residues. Germline CDR1 is DFQATT and CDR2 is SNEGSKA (reference sequence). With 3 bases removed from V and 0 bases from J, the gap between germline ends came to 15 bases. The CDR3 sequence: CSASKQVLSSYNSPLHF. The CDR3 DNA sequence: TGCAGTGCTAGTAAACAGGTCCTAAGCTCCTATAATTCACCCCTCCACTTT.

In this sample, this clonotype turned up many times. The J gene is TRBJ2-4, the V gene TRBV20-1; D is uncertain. Trimming removed 5 bases from V and 4 bases from J, with 12 bases in between. The germline V gene encodes CDR1 DFQATT and CDR2 SNEGSKA (reference sequence). The CDR3 has 13 residues. The CDR3 spells CSAQPPLKNIQYF. The CDR3 DNA reads TGCAGTGCTCAACCACCCCTTAAAAACATTCAGTACTTC.

This clonotype appeared many times. The V call is TRBV5-4, the J call TRBJ2-3; D tentatively reads TRBD1 or TRBD2 (6 bases each). The CDR3 totals 15 residues. Germline CDR1 SGHNT, CDR2 YYREEE (reference sequence). Trimming removed 1 base at V and 3 bases at J, with 12 bases between. The CDR3 region is CASSLTGAGTDTQYF. The CDR3 DNA follows: TGTGCCAGCAGCTTGACGGGGGCAGGAACAGATACGCAGTATTTT.

This clonotype was seen more than once but under ten times. The CDR3 loop is CASSELNEQFF. Here the CDR3 DNA reads TGTGCCAGCTCCGAACTCAATGAGCAGTTCTTC. V is TRBV28 and J is TRBJ2-1, with unresolved D. Trimming took 8 bases from V and 6 from J, leaving 8 bases between them. The CDR3 loop spans 11 amino acids. Germline V lookup: CDR1 MDHEN, CDR2 SYDVKM.

This clonotype was found many times. The V call is TRBV12-3 or TRBV12-4, the J call TRBJ2-7, with 7 bases fitting TRBD1. This CDR3 spans 16 amino acids. V lost 0 bases to trimming and J lost 0 bases; unmatched junction nucleotides: 5. The CDR3 coding sequence is TGTGCCAGCAGTTTAGCTCCAGGGGGTAGCTCCTACGAGCAGTACTTC. Residues: CASSLAPGGSSYEQYF.

In regard to this clonotype: This clone may be a read error of a much larger clone one base away. This chain connects TRBV7-7 to TRBJ2-7; D possibly corresponds to TRBD2 (6 bases). Per the germline V gene, CDR1 is SSHAT and CDR2 is FNYEAQ (reference sequence). The CDR3 has 13 amino acids. Trimming took off 4 bases at V and 7 bases at J, with 14 bases between the two ends. The CDR3 spells CASSSSPGREQYF. The CDR3 nucleotides read TGTGCCAGCAGCTCAAGCCCAGGGAGGGAGCAGTACTTC.

This clonotype was detected only a few times. The V call is TRBV7-3, the J call TRBJ2-7; a possible D gene is TRBD2 (5 bases). In germline, CDR1 is SGHTA, CDR2 FQGTGA. The CDR3 spans 15 residues. Trimming took off 5 bases at V and 2 bases at J, with 16 bases between the two ends. DNA for the CDR3: TGTGCCAGCAGCCCCGAGCGCGGGCCCACCTACGAGCAGTACTTC. This codes for CASSPERGPTYEQYF.

This clonotype was seen only a few times. The chain links TRBV15 to TRBJ2-2; maybe TRBD1 (5 bases). V lost 1 base, J lost 7 bases, and 13 bases lay in between. This CDR3 contains 15 residues. CDR1 is LNHNV, CDR2 YYDKDF, per germline (reference sequence). This CDR3 reads CATSRAGKRSGELFF. In DNA form, the CDR3 reads TGTGCCACCAGCAGAGCAGGGAAAAGGAGCGGGGAGCTGTTTTTT.

This clonotype appeared many times. The V gene is TRBV27, the J gene TRBJ1-2; TRBD1 aligns across 9 bases. The junction had 6 bases not matched to a gene; V was cut back by 5 bases and J by 8 bases. This CDR3 region has 13 residues. Germline values: CDR1 MNHEY, CDR2 SMNVEV (reference sequence). The CDR3 coding sequence is TGTGCCAGCAGTCCGGGGACAGGGAACGGCTACACCTTC. It encodes CASSPGTGNGYTF.

Concerning this clonotype itself: A much larger clone differs by one base, so this may be a read error. The chain employs TRBV29-1 and TRBJ1-1; no firm D call. Germline V gene data show CDR1 as SQVTM and CDR2 as ANQGSEA. The CDR3 length is 13 residues. V was shortened by 6 bases and J by 2 bases, with 13 bases between the two germline ends. The CDR3 loop reads CSVRKTTNTEAFF. CDR3 in DNA: TGCAGCGTCCGAAAGACGACTAACACTGAAGCTTTCTTT. Together with reference TRBV29-1 and TRBJ1-1, the CDR3 gives the full variable domain: SAVISQKPSRDICQRGTSLTIQCQVDSQVTMMFWYRQQPGQSLTLIATANQGSEATYESGFVIDKFPISRPNLTFSTLTVSNMSPEDSSIYLCSVRKTTNTEAFFGQGTRLTVV.

The chain recombines TRBV29-1 with TRBJ1-1; D call uncertain. Germline values: CDR1 SQVTM, CDR2 ANQGSEA. V gave up 6 bases and J gave up 1 base, with 21 bases separating them. The CDR3 contains 16 residues. CDR3 DNA: TGCAGCGTCCAAAAGACCCTGCTCGTGGAGAACACTGAAGCTTTCTTT. Amino acids: CSVQKTLLVENTEAFF.

In its sample, this clonotype was seen a few times. The chain combines TRBV5-1 with TRBJ2-1; 7 positions match TRBD2. Germline V gene lookup returns CDR1 SGHRS and CDR2 YFSETQ. V lost 0 bases and J lost 2; bases outside the gene matches: 5. CDR3 length: 16 amino acids. As DNA, the CDR3 is TGCGCCAGCAGCTTGGGTCTCGGGACTACCTACAATGAGCAGTTCTTC. It codes for CASSLGLGTTYNEQFF.

The chain has TRBV5-1 and TRBJ2-3; TRBD1 aligns across 7 bases. The V segment lost 4 bases and the J segment 6 bases; nucleotides outside the gene matches: 5. The germline V gene has CDR1 SGHRS and CDR2 YFSETQ. The CDR3 is 13 amino acids. Here the CDR3 reads CASSATGADTQYF. The CDR3 coding sequence is TGCGCCAGCAGCGCCACAGGGGCGGATACGCAGTATTTT.

About this clonotype: A much larger clone differs by one base, so this may be a read error. V is TRBV11-2 and J is TRBJ1-2, with D perhaps matching TRBD1 (5 bases). The CDR3 covers 15 residues. CDR1 and CDR2 (germline): SGHAT, FQNNGV. Trimming pared 5 bases from V and 4 bases from J, leaving 17 bases between. The DNA of the CDR3 is TGTGCCAGCAGCGGACGGGGGGATGTTAGCTATGGCTACACCTTC. Protein product: CASSGRGDVSYGYTF.

This clonotype appeared many times. The V call is TRBV7-2, the J call TRBJ2-1; 7 bases are a match to TRBD1. The V and J ends lost 3 bases and 12 bases, in that order; junction bases with no gene match: 11. CDR1 and CDR2 (germline): SGHTA, FQGNSA. The CDR3 runs to 14 residues. This chain's CDR3 is CASSLVYDREGQFF. In DNA form, the CDR3 reads TGTGCCAGCAGCTTGGTTTACGACAGGGAAGGGCAGTTCTTC.

Points on this clonotype: The CDR3 does not end in the conserved phenylalanine or tryptophan, so this is likely a read error. The chain links TRBV19 to TRBJ2-3; D might be TRBD2 (5 bases). The ends were cut back, 6 bases at V and 2 bases at J, with 15 bases in the middle. From germline, CDR1 is LNHDA and CDR2 SQIVND (reference sequence). This CDR3 has 15 residues. CDR3 loop: CASSPLVTLTDTQYL. CDR3 in DNA: TGTGCCAGTAGCCCACTAGTCACCCTCACAGATACGCAGTATCTT.

The V and J genes are TRBV28 and TRBJ1-6; D is possibly TRBD1 (6 bases). The CDR3 consists of 14 residues. Trimming pared 4 bases from V and 7 bases from J, leaving 11 bases between. Germline CDR1 and CDR2: MDHEN and SYDVKM. DNA for the CDR3: TGTGCCAGCAGTTCAGCTACAGGGAATTCACCCCTCCACTTT. It specifies CASSSATGNSPLHF. The full variable domain, completed using reference TRBV28 and TRBJ1-6, is DVKVTQSSRYLVKRTGEKVFLECVQDMDHENMFWYRQDPGLGLRLIYFSYDVKMKEKGDIPEGYSVSREKKERFSLILESASTNQTSMYLCASSSATGNSPLHFGNGTRLTVT.

This clonotype was found many times. The V gene is TRBV2, the J gene TRBJ2-5; maybe TRBD2 (6 bases). CDR3 size: 14 residues. Trimming removed 9 bases from V and 4 bases from J, with 18 bases in between. Germline CDR1 SNHLY, CDR2 FYNNEI. In DNA, the CDR3 is TGTGCCAGTTATAGCGTGGGAGGCGGAGAGACCCAGTACTTC. Protein product: CASYSVGGGETQYF.